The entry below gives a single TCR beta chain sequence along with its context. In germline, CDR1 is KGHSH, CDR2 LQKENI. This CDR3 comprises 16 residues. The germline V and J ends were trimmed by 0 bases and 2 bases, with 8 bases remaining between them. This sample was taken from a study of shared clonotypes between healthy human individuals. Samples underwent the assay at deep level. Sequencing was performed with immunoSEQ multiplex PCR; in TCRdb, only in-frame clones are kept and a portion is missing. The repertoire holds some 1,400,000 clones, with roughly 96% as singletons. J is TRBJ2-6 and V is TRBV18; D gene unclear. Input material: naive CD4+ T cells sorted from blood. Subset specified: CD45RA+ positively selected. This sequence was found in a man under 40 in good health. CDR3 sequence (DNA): TGTGCCAGCTCACCACCGACGGCCCCTGGGGCCAACGTCCTGACTTTC. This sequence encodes CASSPPTAPGANVLTF.